One sample yielded the 21 T cell receptor beta chains listed below, sequenced in a study of control samples from healthy donors and cancer patients. Generated by immunoSEQ multiplex PCR, the TCRdb table keeps only in-frame clones and is missing some. This sample carries 250,000 to 300,000 clones, roughly 82% of them seen once, and the ten largest clones take more than 10%. The sequenced material came from PBMCs. These receptors were collected from a woman between 55 and 75 years old with lung cancer.

This chain links TRBV7-9 with TRBJ1-2; 8 positions agree with TRBD1. The germline V gene has CDR1 SEHNR and CDR2 FQNEAQ (reference sequence). This CDR3 is 14 amino acids long. V dropped 1 base and J dropped 3; count of bases not matched to a gene: 1. CDR3 region: CASSLVGQDYGYTF. The CDR3 region has the DNA TGTGCCAGCAGCTTAGTGGGACAGGACTATGGCTACACCTTC. Using reference TRBV7-9 and TRBJ1-2 for the parts outside the CDR3, the full variable domain is DTGVSQNPRHKITKRGQNVTFRCDPISEHNRLYWYRQTLGQGPEFLTYFQNEAQLEKSRLLSDRFSAERPKGSFSTLEIQRTEQGDSAMYLCASSLVGQDYGYTFGSGTRLTVV.

This clone was observed a handful of times. The rearrangement links TRBV19 to TRBJ1-5; D uncertain. CDR3 length: 14 amino acids. Germline CDR1 LNHDA, CDR2 SQIVND (reference sequence). V was pared by 3 bases and J by 5 bases, with 11 bases between. Written as DNA, the CDR3 is TGTGCCAGTAGTATGGGGATTGGGGATCAGCCCCAGCATTTT. It yields the protein CASSMGIGDQPQHF.

The chain employs TRBV10-1 and TRBJ1-1; TRBD1 matches at 8 bases. J was trimmed by 4 bases and V by 6 bases; bases with no gene match: 7. CDR1 is WNHNN, CDR2 SYGVQD, per germline (reference sequence). This CDR3 has 14 residues. The chain's CDR3 is CASRPDRAGTEAFF. In DNA, the CDR3 is TGCGCCAGCAGACCGGACAGGGCGGGCACTGAAGCTTTCTTT.

The chain combines TRBV23-1 with TRBJ1-3; unclear D gene. TRBV23-1 is an ORF; its function is uncertain. The CDR3 consists of 18 residues. V lost 1 base and J lost 0, with 16 bases in between. CDR3 protein: CASSQFNGDRLSGNTIYF. The CDR3 nucleotides read TGCGCCAGCAGTCAATTTAATGGGGATAGACTCTCTGGAAACACCATATATTTT.

This clone was detected a few times. The V gene is TRBV9, the J gene TRBJ2-7, with 7 nucleotides matching TRBD1. Germline assignment: CDR1 SGDLS and CDR2 YYNGEE. After removal of 4 bases from V and 7 bases from J, the junction contained 2 bases not matched to a gene. The CDR3 spans 11 residues. The DNA for the CDR3 is TGTGCCAGCAGCTCCAGGGGGGAGCAGTACTTC. Translating it yields CASSSRGEQYF.

The chain uses TRBV28 and TRBJ1-5, with unresolved D. Looked up from germline, CDR1 is MDHEN and CDR2 is SYDVKM. V dropped 6 bases and J dropped 2 bases, with 20 bases sitting between them. The CDR3 has 17 residues. CDR3 region: CASRNTPGVGGNQPQHF. Here the CDR3 DNA reads TGTGCCAGCAGGAATACCCCCGGGGTTGGGGGCAATCAGCCCCAGCATTTT.

This clone was picked up one time. For the CDR3, the DNA is TGTGCCAGCAGCACACAAGCGAACACTGAAGCTTTCTTT. It codes for CASSTQANTEAFF. This rearrangement joins TRBV7-3 to TRBJ1-1; D ambiguous. Trimming stripped 5 bases from V and 1 base from J, with 8 bases between. This CDR3 is built from 13 residues. The germline V gene encodes CDR1 SGHTA and CDR2 FQGTGA.

This chain uses TRBV7-7 with TRBJ2-5; 7 bases line up with TRBD1. Germline V CDR1 and CDR2: SSHAT, FNYEAQ (reference sequence). The CDR3 has 13 residues. Trimming at V came to 4 bases and at J to 4 bases, leaving 3 bases not matched to a gene. The CDR3 coding sequence is TGTGCCAGCAGCTCGGGACAGCTAGAGACCCAGTACTTC. It encodes CASSSGQLETQYF.

The chain uses TRBV11-2 and TRBJ2-1; unclear D gene. Germline assignment: CDR1 SGHAT and CDR2 FQNNGV. Trimming cost V 1 base and J 10 bases, with 11 bases left between them. The CDR3 has 13 residues. The CDR3 protein is CASSLGLRLEQFF. CDR3 sequence (DNA): TGTGCCAGCAGCTTAGGTCTGCGTCTGGAGCAGTTCTTC.

The rearrangement joins TRBV21-1 to TRBJ2-4; TRBD1 is taken as the D call from the table, unchecked against the DNA. TRBV21-1 is a pseudogene segment. The CDR3 spans 16 residues. The CDR3 DNA follows: TGTGCCAGCAGAAACAGGGGGTCAGTAGCCAAAAACATTCAGTACTTC. Its protein product is CASRNRGSVAKNIQYF.

In DNA form, the CDR3 reads TGTGCCAGCAGCCAAGACCATATTCGAAGTCAAGAGACCCAGTACTTC. Translating it yields CASSQDHIRSQETQYF. The rearrangement links TRBV3-1 (or the pseudogene TRBV3-2) to TRBJ2-5, with no clear D. Trimming removed 0 bases at V and 2 bases at J, with 13 bases between. Germline V gene data show CDR1 as LGHDT and CDR2 as YNNKEL (reference sequence). The CDR3 totals 16 residues.

This clone was counted a single time. The sample carries other DNA sequences with the same CDR3. The V call is TRBV5-1, the J call TRBJ2-3; 9 positions match TRBD2. Germline loops: CDR1 SGHRS, CDR2 YFSETQ. The CDR3 runs to 14 residues. V gave up 2 bases and J gave up 4 bases; unmatched junction bases: 2. Here the CDR3 DNA reads TGCGCCAGCAGCTTACTAGCGGGTGCAGATACGCAGTATTTT. It translates to CASSLLAGADTQYF. The full variable domain, rest sourced from reference TRBV5-1 and TRBJ2-3, is KAGVTQTPRYLIKTRGQQVTLSCSPISGHRSVSWYQQTPGQGLQFLFEYFSETQRNKGNFPGRFSGRQFSNSRSEMNVSTLELGDSALYLCASSLLAGADTQYFGPGTRLTVL.

The J gene is TRBJ1-2, the V gene TRBV19; D is uncertain. This CDR3 is built from 15 residues. Germline V gene sequence: CDR1 LNHDA, CDR2 SQIVND (reference sequence). Trimming stripped 5 bases from V and 0 bases from J, with 13 bases between. The CDR3 DNA sequence: TGTGCCAGTAGTTCTACGGTGGCGACTAACTATGGCTACACCTTC. It codes for CASSSTVATNYGYTF.

This clone was seen a single time. This chain connects TRBV7-9 to TRBJ2-7; 8 bases are a match to TRBD1. Losses at the gene ends were 1 base for V and 5 bases for J; bases not matched to a gene: 7. The CDR3 is made up of 15 amino acids. Germline assignment: CDR1 SEHNR and CDR2 FQNEAQ (reference sequence). This chain's CDR3 is CASSLVPRQGNEQYF. For the CDR3, the DNA is TGTGCCAGCAGCTTAGTTCCCCGACAGGGGAACGAGCAGTACTTC.

This clone was seen more than once but under ten times. J is TRBJ1-1 and V is TRBV5-1, with D possibly being TRBD1 (5 bases). Trimming removed 3 bases at V and 2 bases at J, with 8 bases between. The germline V gene has CDR1 SGHRS and CDR2 YFSETQ. The CDR3 is made up of 13 amino acids. The DNA of the CDR3 is TGCGCCAGCAGCTCACAGGACAACACTGAAGCTTTCTTT. Its protein is CASSSQDNTEAFF.

This clone has a handful of counts. The rearrangement joins TRBV19 to TRBJ1-2; possibly TRBD1 for D (6 bases). V lost 2 bases and J lost 7, with 11 bases in between. The CDR3 has 13 amino acids. Germline CDR1 and CDR2: LNHDA and SQIVND (reference sequence). CDR3 coding DNA: TGTGCCAGTAGTATACGGGGGGCGCTTGGCTACACCTTC. Amino acids: CASSIRGALGYTF.

This rearrangement joins TRBV7-9 to TRBJ2-7, with 11 bases matching TRBD1. The CDR3 has 15 residues. The V gene's germline CDR1 is SEHNR and CDR2 FQNEAQ (reference sequence). Losses at the gene ends were 4 bases for V and 5 bases for J; bases not matched to a gene: 7. The CDR3: CASSSGQGAGNEQYF. CDR3 in DNA: TGTGCCAGCAGCTCCGGACAGGGGGCCGGTAACGAGCAGTACTTC. The complete variable domain, with remaining parts taken from reference TRBV7-9 and TRBJ2-7, reads DTGVSQNPRHKITKRGQNVTFRCDPISEHNRLYWYRQTLGQGPEFLTYFQNEAQLEKSRLLSDRFSAERPKGSFSTLEIQRTEQGDSAMYLCASSSGQGAGNEQYFGPGTRLTVT.

This chain connects TRBV11-3 to TRBJ1-1; D remains ambiguous. Trimming left V 3 bases short and J 0 bases short, with 5 bases between. CDR3 size: 13 residues. Germline CDR1 and CDR2: SGHNT and YENEEA. The CDR3 DNA follows: TGTGCCAGCAGCTTTACGGTGAACACTGAAGCTTTCTTT. Translating gives CASSFTVNTEAFF.

This sequence joins TRBV6-5 and TRBJ2-7; D unresolved. With 0 bases removed from V and 4 bases from J, the gap between germline ends came to 7 bases. Germline V gives CDR1 MNHEY, CDR2 SVGAGI. This CDR3 is built from 13 residues. This CDR3 reads CASSYSRKYEQYF. The CDR3 DNA follows: TGTGCCAGCAGTTACTCGCGGAAATACGAGCAGTACTTC.

V and J are TRBV5-1 and TRBJ1-4; D call uncertain. Deletions cut 2 bases from V and 4 bases from J, with 15 bases between. The CDR3 loop spans 16 amino acids. The germline CDR1 and CDR2 sequences are SGHRS and YFSETQ. CDR3: CASSFKIQAFNEKLFF. CDR3 coding DNA: TGCGCCAGCAGCTTTAAGATTCAGGCTTTTAATGAAAAACTGTTTTTT. Drawing the rest from reference TRBV5-1 and TRBJ1-4, the complete variable domain is KAGVTQTPRYLIKTRGQQVTLSCSPISGHRSVSWYQQTPGQGLQFLFEYFSETQRNKGNFPGRFSGRQFSNSRSEMNVSTLELGDSALYLCASSFKIQAFNEKLFFGSGTQLSVL.

The chain is built from TRBV7-8 and TRBJ2-1, with 7 bases fitting TRBD2. The CDR3 has 15 amino acids. Germline V lookup: CDR1 SGHVS, CDR2 FQNEAQ. V shed 3 bases and J 2 bases; nucleotides not matched to a gene: 4. Here the CDR3 reads CASSFSSGTYNEQFF. The CDR3 DNA is TGTGCCAGCAGCTTTTCTAGCGGTACCTACAATGAGCAGTTCTTC.